The clone carrying this TCR beta chain came up a few times. Its antigen is as yet unknown. Treatment defined: roughly ten-day PBMC culture with coronavirus spike peptide pools or control peptides (ViraFEST assay). TCR sequencing followed the expansion of antigen-specific T cells with peptide pools in ViraFEST. The record originates from a study of vaccination and CD4 T cells after COVID-19. Researchers used the Oncomine TCR Beta short-read assay to sequence DNA from cultured CD4+ T cells. TCRdb reprocessed the PCR reads via MiXCR and lists one record per CDR3 protein. The sample lists more than 6,000 distinct CDR3 sequences, around 50% occurring once. Germline values: CDR1 SGHNT, CDR2 YYREEE (reference sequence). The CDR3 covers 18 residues. V shed 4 bases, J shed 1 base, and the junction held 9 bases outside the gene matches. Overall study findings and caveats: The study examined relatively few convalescent patients and included no early post-infection timepoints. Reactive clone data from convalescent patients indicated a median of about 86% appearing only post-vaccination.

The source of this sequence is a human donor who had recovered from COVID-19. Sequencing was carried out using CD4+ T cells from blood, cultured in vitro. This chain links TRBV5-4 with TRBJ2-5; 14 bases are a match to TRBD2. The CDR3 DNA reads as TGTGCCAGCAGCGTAGGACTAGCGGGGGGCCCCTCCCAAGAGACCCAGTACTTC. It yields the protein CASSVGLAGGPSQETQYF.